This T cell receptor beta chain is from a study of neurological immune-mediated disorders. This clonotype occurred many times. J gave up 0 bases and V 2 bases, and 6 bases lay outside the gene matches. CDR1 and CDR2 from the germline V gene are MNHNY and SVGAGI (reference sequence). The CDR3 is 17 amino acids. 5'RACE employing 10-nucleotide random UMIs yielded the cDNA. TCRdb reanalysed the 5' RACE reads using MiXCR and keeps one entry per CDR3 protein. The repertoire consists of more than 35,000 distinct CDR3 sequences, with about a tenth occurring once and the leading ten covering approximately 7%. This TCR derives from a woman in her twenties or thirties with HTLV-1-associated myelopathy (HAM/TSP). Material: PBMCs. J is TRBJ1-5 and V is TRBV6-6; 8 bases are a match to TRBD1. Written as DNA, the CDR3 is TGTGCCAGCAGTTACACGGACAGGGAATATAGCAATCAGCCCCAGCATTTT. Its protein product is CASSYTDREYSNQPQHF.